This T cell receptor (beta chain) was recorded in a study of T cells expressing NK-cell markers. As for the study in general: Seven of the eight sequenced donors were HCMV-seropositive; one was seronegative. Study conclusions and caveats: These clonotypes additionally ranked first within the CD3+CD56-NKG2C+ fraction of a handful of donors.

The CDR3 is made up of 17 amino acids. Germline CDR1 reads LGHDT; CDR2 reads YNNKEL (reference sequence). Regarding this clonotype: Its antigen is not known.

TCRdb re-called the 5' RACE reads, yielding one record per CDR3 amino acid sequence without DNA. Its table records 150,000 or so distinct CDR3 sequences. This TCR was sampled from a woman in her forties or fifties in good health. Source material: blood T cells: a sorted CD56 or NKG2C T cell subset, CD4+ or CD8+ T cells, or bulk PBMC T cells (not recorded which). This chain connects TRBV3-1 to TRBJ2-3; no DNA is available, so the TRBD2 call from TCRdb remains unchecked. Here the CDR3 reads CASSPVLAGGSVDTQYF.